Each of the 31 T cell receptor beta chains below was sequenced from the same sample in a study of identical twins (TCRdb year 2016). Library preparation employed 5' RACE. The sequencer was an Illumina HiSeq 2000. TCRdb redid the processing of the public reads, applying fastp at Q25 and MiXCR, and retained in-frame beta chains. Identical CDR3 protein sequences are pooled into one entry, listed with their most common genes and DNA. The sample table shows about 470,000 distinct CDR3 sequences, and roughly 24% are seen once. The ten largest clones take up about 2.7% of the sample. These data also formed part of another study, on T cells expressing NK-cell markers.

The sample was CD4+ T cells sorted from blood. The receptor set was obtained from a woman under 30 in good health.

The table lists this clonotype with many counts. The chain joins TRBV6-5 to TRBJ1-4; no firm D call. Trimming removed 7 bases at V and 2 bases at J, with 11 bases between. Germline lookup yields CDR1 MNHEY and CDR2 SVGAGI. This CDR3 is 14 amino acids long. The CDR3: CASNLGGTNEKLFF. The CDR3 nucleotides are TGTGCCAGCAATTTAGGAGGGACTAATGAAAAACTGTTTTTT.

The CDR3 here is CASSRRRLQETQYF. The DNA for the CDR3 is TGTGCCAGCAGCCGGAGGCGACTCCAAGAGACCCAGTACTTC. The chain employs TRBV2 and TRBJ2-5, with a weak D call TRBD2 (5 bases). Trimming stripped 6 bases from V and 1 base from J, with 12 bases between. Germline-derived CDR1 and CDR2 are SNHLY and FYNNEI. The length of the CDR3 is 14 residues.

This clonotype was found a few times. J is TRBJ1-1 and V is TRBV19; D remains unclear. The germline V gene encodes CDR1 LNHDA and CDR2 SQIVND (reference sequence). V dropped 4 bases and J dropped 8 bases, with 11 bases sitting between them. This CDR3 has 12 amino acids. The CDR3: CASSTSLGEAFF. CDR3 sequence (DNA): TGTGCCAGTAGTACGTCGCTCGGGGAAGCTTTCTTT.

This clonotype was seen only a few times. The chain links TRBV20-1 to TRBJ1-1, with a possible D match to TRBD1 (5 bases). This CDR3 comprises 14 residues. The V gene's germline CDR1 is DFQATT and CDR2 SNEGSKA (reference sequence). V was cut by 4 bases and J by 5 bases, with 17 bases left in between. This CDR3 reads CSATSGPPGTEAFF. In DNA, the CDR3 is TGCAGTGCTACCTCGGGACCCCCTGGAACTGAAGCTTTCTTT.

At least ten counts were recorded for this clonotype. This chain uses TRBV3-1 with TRBJ2-1; D is uncertain. Looked up from germline, CDR1 is LGHDT and CDR2 is YNNKEL (reference sequence). The CDR3 runs 17 residues. Trimming shortened V by 0 bases and J by 2 bases, and 14 bases separated the two germline ends. The CDR3 sequence is CASSQELVTPTYNEQFF. The CDR3 nucleotides are TGTGCCAGCAGCCAAGAGTTAGTTACCCCCACCTACAATGAGCAGTTCTTC.

V is TRBV20-1 and J is TRBJ2-3, with no clear D. The CDR3 runs 14 residues. The germline V gene has CDR1 DFQATT and CDR2 SNEGSKA (reference sequence). With 4 bases removed from V and 0 bases from J, the gap between germline ends came to 11 bases. The CDR3 DNA sequence: TGCAGTGCTAATCGGCTAACTAGCACAGATACGCAGTATTTT. Its protein product is CSANRLTSTDTQYF.

This clonotype was detected only a few times. The genes are TRBV5-1 and TRBJ2-1; D remains ambiguous. Germline lookup yields CDR1 SGHRS and CDR2 YFSETQ. Trimming removed 3 bases at V and 6 bases at J, with 10 bases between. CDR3 length: 13 amino acids. The CDR3 DNA reads as TGCGCCAGCAGCTCCCCGGACCTCAATGAGCAGTTCTTC. Amino acids: CASSSPDLNEQFF.

This clonotype was counted only a few times. The V gene is TRBV5-6, the J gene TRBJ2-3; D is unresolved. Germline CDR1 and CDR2: SGHDT and YYEEEE. The CDR3 is made up of 14 amino acids. Deletions cut 4 bases from V and 3 bases from J, with 12 bases between. The CDR3 sequence is CASSMPRRTDTQYF. The CDR3 nucleotides are TGTGCCAGCAGCATGCCGCGCCGGACAGATACGCAGTATTTT.

This clonotype has a handful of counts. The chain joins TRBV20-1 to TRBJ2-7; 7 bases match TRBD2. The germline CDR1 and CDR2 sequences are DFQATT and SNEGSKA (reference sequence). The junction had 8 bases not matched to a gene; V was cut back by 0 bases and J by 3 bases. The CDR3 runs 15 residues. The DNA of the CDR3 is TGCAGTGCTAGAGATTGGGGGGGGACTCGCTACGAGCAGTACTTC. Translation gives CSARDWGGTRYEQYF.

This clonotype was counted a few times. For the CDR3, the DNA is TGTGCCAGCAGCTTGGGACTAGCGGCTCGCACAGATACGCAGTATTTT. Its protein is CASSLGLAARTDTQYF. The chain employs TRBV5-6 and TRBJ2-3; 9 bases line up with TRBD2. The V and J ends lost 0 bases and 1 base, in that order; junction bases with no gene match: 3. Germline V gene data show CDR1 as SGHDT and CDR2 as YYEEEE. This CDR3 has 16 amino acids.

The V call is TRBV20-1, the J call TRBJ2-1, with 12 bases fitting TRBD2. J was trimmed by 14 bases and V by 5 bases; bases with no gene match: 13. Germline CDR1 and CDR2: DFQATT and SNEGSKA (reference sequence). The CDR3 is 14 residues long. CDR3 loop: CSAGASGRAPQEFF. CDR3 bases: TGCAGTGCTGGAGCTAGCGGGAGGGCACCTCAGGAGTTCTTC.

The gene calls are TRBV27 and TRBJ1-1; unclear D gene. V was trimmed by 5 bases and J by 1 base, leaving 17 bases between them. Germline V gives CDR1 MNHEY, CDR2 SMNVEV (reference sequence). CDR3 length: 16 amino acids. In DNA, the CDR3 is TGTGCCAGCAGTACATTTATCAGGCAACAGAACACTGAAGCTTTCTTT. Protein product: CASSTFIRQQNTEAFF.

The V call is TRBV2, the J call TRBJ2-1, with D perhaps matching TRBD1 or TRBD2 (5 bases each). Germline V gene lookup returns CDR1 SNHLY and CDR2 FYNNEI. The germline V and J ends were trimmed by 8 bases and 2 bases, with 10 bases remaining between them. The CDR3 sequence is 13 residues long. Here the CDR3 reads CASGQLAYNEQFF. The CDR3 region has the DNA TGTGCCAGCGGACAACTAGCCTACAATGAGCAGTTCTTC.

The CDR3 region has the DNA TGTGCCAGCAGTCTAACAGGGATGGATGGCTACACCTTC. Translating gives CASSLTGMDGYTF. This rearrangement joins TRBV12-3 or TRBV12-4 to TRBJ1-2; TRBD1 might be the D (6 bases). V shed 5 bases and J shed 6 bases, with 13 bases lying between them. The CDR3 totals 13 residues.

This clonotype was seen only a few times. This chain links TRBV19 with TRBJ1-1; 8 nucleotides match TRBD1. The V gene's germline CDR1 is LNHDA and CDR2 SQIVND (reference sequence). The CDR3 loop spans 17 amino acids. V was clipped by 4 bases and J by 5 bases; unmatched bases: 15. In DNA, the CDR3 is TGTGCCAGTAGTACAGCATCTTGGACAGGGTCCCATACTGAAGCTTTCTTT. It specifies CASSTASWTGSHTEAFF.

In this sample, this clonotype turned up a few times. The chain is built from TRBV10-3 and TRBJ2-2; D remains unclear. CDR3 length: 12 amino acids. CDR1 ENHRY and CDR2 SYGVKD come from the germline V gene. Trimming cost V 11 bases and J 3 bases, with 10 bases left between them. CDR3 coding DNA: TGTGCCGCCAACCGGGACACCGGGGAGCTGTTTTTT. It encodes CAANRDTGELFF.

The table lists this clonotype with a few counts. V usage is TRBV20-1 and J usage is TRBJ2-7; 11 bases fit TRBD2. V lost 2 bases and J lost 2; bases outside the gene matches: 8. CDR3 length: 16 residues. CDR1 is DFQATT, CDR2 SNEGSKA, per germline (reference sequence). The CDR3 is CSARKLAGDNPYEQYF. CDR3 nucleotide sequence: TGCAGTGCTAGAAAACTAGCGGGGGATAATCCCTACGAGCAGTACTTC.

This clonotype appeared a few times. V is TRBV7-3 and J is TRBJ2-3; D is undetermined. CDR1 is SGHTA, CDR2 FQGTGA, per germline. The CDR3 is 12 amino acids. Trimming removed 4 bases from V and 10 bases from J, with 12 bases in between. In nucleotides, the CDR3 is TGTGCCAGCAGCTCCGGACCTGGGTCGCAGTATTTT. It translates to CASSSGPGSQYF.

This clonotype appeared a few times. The rearrangement joins TRBV11-2 to TRBJ1-1, with TRBD1 as a possible D gene (5 bases). Germline loops: CDR1 SGHAT, CDR2 FQNNGV. Trimming pared 7 bases from V and 6 bases from J, leaving 12 bases between. The CDR3 contains 12 residues. The CDR3 DNA is TGTGCCAGCACCCCATTAGGGGCTGAAGCTTTCTTT. Protein sequence: CASTPLGAEAFF.

This sequence joins TRBV27 and TRBJ2-7; tentative D call: TRBD2 (5 bases). Looked up from germline, CDR1 is MNHEY and CDR2 is SMNVEV (reference sequence). CDR3 length: 16 residues. Trimming stripped 5 bases from V and 7 bases from J, with 24 bases between. The CDR3 DNA is TGTGCCAGCAGTCTAGACTACCTCAAGGCCTCAAGGGAGCAGTACTTC. The encoded protein is CASSLDYLKASREQYF.

This clonotype occurred a few times. The chain uses TRBV5-1 and TRBJ2-7; 9 nucleotides match TRBD2. V shed 0 bases, J shed 3 bases, and the junction held 7 bases outside the gene matches. The CDR3 extends over 16 amino acids. Per germline, CDR1 SGHRS and CDR2 YFSETQ. Written as DNA, the CDR3 is TGCGCCAGCAGCTTGGAGTCTAGCGGGGAAATCTACGAGCAGTACTTC. As protein: CASSLESSGEIYEQYF.

This clonotype was counted many times. A junction boundary mismatches the germline segment, possibly from a read error. The CDR3 region has the DNA TGTGCCAGCAGCTTAGACAGAAGCACAGATACGCAGTATTTT. Translated, it gives CASSLDRSTDTQYF. The V and J genes are TRBV5-1 and TRBJ2-3; D is possibly TRBD1 (5 bases). The CDR3 has 14 residues. CDR1 SGHRS and CDR2 YFSETQ come from the germline V gene. The full variable domain, its missing parts supplied by reference TRBV5-1 and TRBJ2-3, is KAGVTQTPRYLIKTRGQQVTLSCSPISGHRSVSWYQQTPGQGLQFLFEYFSETQRNKGNFPGRFSGRQFSNSRSEMNVSTLELGDSALYLCASSLDRSTDTQYFGPGTRLTVL.

The chain employs TRBV20-1 and TRBJ2-2, with D possibly TRBD1 on 5 matching bases. The CDR3 has 14 residues. The V gene's germline CDR1 is DFQATT and CDR2 SNEGSKA (reference sequence). V gave up 3 bases and J gave up 7 bases, with 15 bases separating them. In DNA, the CDR3 is TGCAGTGCTAGCAGGGATGTTTTTATCGGGGAGCTGTTTTTT. It yields the protein CSASRDVFIGELFF.

This clonotype has a handful of counts. The chain has TRBV6-5 and TRBJ1-2, with D possibly matching TRBD1 (5 bases). In germline, CDR1 is MNHEY, CDR2 SVGAGI. This CDR3 spans 14 amino acids. V was trimmed by 8 bases and J by 4 bases, leaving 17 bases between them. In DNA form, the CDR3 reads TGTGCCAGCCGTCGCTCGGGGGTGGGCTATGGCTACACCTTC. Translation gives CASRRSGVGYGYTF.

This clonotype has more than one count but fewer than ten. The chain carries TRBV5-6 and TRBJ1-2; unclear D gene. Germline V gene data show CDR1 as SGHDT and CDR2 as YYEEEE. V lost 0 bases to trimming and J lost 4 bases, with 10 bases between them. The CDR3 runs to 14 residues. CDR3 nucleotides: TGTGCCAGCAGCTTGGTGGCAGTCGTCTATGGCTACACCTTC. This gives the protein CASSLVAVVYGYTF.

This clonotype was found a few times. The rearrangement links TRBV11-2 to TRBJ1-2; D remains unclear. Trimming took off 0 bases at V and 4 bases at J, with 12 bases between the two ends. The germline gives CDR1 SGHAT, CDR2 FQNNGV. The CDR3 has 15 amino acids. CDR3 region: CASSLEPRSVYGYTF. The CDR3 DNA is TGTGCCAGCAGCTTAGAACCGCGGTCGGTCTATGGCTACACCTTC.

The chain joins TRBV20-1 to TRBJ2-5, with 7 bases aligning to TRBD2. CDR1 is DFQATT and CDR2 is SNEGSKA in the germline V gene (reference sequence). With 3 bases clipped from V and 2 bases from J, the junction kept 6 bases outside the gene matches. The CDR3 extends over 14 amino acids. This chain's CDR3 is CSASTAGRQETQYF. CDR3 sequence (DNA): TGCAGTGCTAGCACAGCGGGAAGACAAGAGACCCAGTACTTC.

This clonotype was counted a few times. The chain combines TRBV5-1 with TRBJ2-5; TRBD1 matches 7 bases. V lost 0 bases, J lost 4 bases, and 9 bases stayed unmatched. Germline V gene sequence: CDR1 SGHRS, CDR2 YFSETQ. CDR3 size: 16 residues. The CDR3 reads CASSLGGTASGETQYF. CDR3 sequence (DNA): TGCGCCAGCAGCTTGGGGGGGACAGCCTCGGGAGAGACCCAGTACTTC.

This chain connects TRBV20-1 to TRBJ2-1, with TRBD2 identical over 9 bases. Losses at the gene ends were 7 bases for V and 7 bases for J; bases not matched to a gene: 8. Germline-derived CDR1 and CDR2 are DFQATT and SNEGSKA (reference sequence). The CDR3 sequence is 13 residues long. The CDR3: CSGRREGRNEQFF. DNA for the CDR3: TGCAGTGGAAGGCGGGAGGGCCGGAATGAGCAGTTCTTC.

This clonotype was seen more than once but under ten times. The J gene is TRBJ2-1, the V gene TRBV9, with D possibly matching TRBD2 (5 bases). V dropped 0 bases and J dropped 9 bases, with 22 bases sitting between them. Germline V lookup: CDR1 SGDLS, CDR2 YYNGEE. There are 17 residues in the CDR3. In DNA, the CDR3 is TGTGCCAGCAGCGTAGAATCCCCCAGCGGCGGGCCAACTGAGCAGTTCTTC. Its protein is CASSVESPSGGPTEQFF.

This chain uses TRBV6-2 or TRBV6-3 with TRBJ2-1; no clear D. Germline assignment: CDR1 MNHEY and CDR2 SVGEGT. With 0 bases removed from V and 2 bases from J, the gap between germline ends came to 11 bases. This CDR3 has 16 amino acids. The CDR3 DNA is TGTGCCAGCAGTTACTCGGCCGTCCACCCCTACAATGAGCAGTTCTTC. This encodes CASSYSAVHPYNEQFF.